This passage covers 16 T cell receptor beta chains from one sample sequenced in a study of blood T cells in healthy people across ages. With a J-beta primer mix and a sample-barcoded 5' primer, a second PCR ran 7 to 11 cycles. TCRdb recomputed calls from the 5' RACE reads with MiXCR, one row per CDR3 protein. The table has about 280,000 distinct CDR3 sequences, roughly 26% seen once. Sequenced: blood. The source is a woman aged 65 to 85 in good health.

This sequence joins TRBV9 and TRBJ2-2; 12 bases line up with TRBD2. V gave up 3 bases and J gave up 0 bases; unmatched junction bases: 0. In germline, CDR1 is SGDLS, CDR2 YYNGEE. The CDR3 sequence is 16 residues long. The CDR3 nucleotides read TGTGCCAGCAGCGGGACTAGCGGGGCGAACACCGGGGAGCTGTTTTTT. This translates into CASSGTSGANTGELFF.

There are many counts of this clonotype. V gene TRBV28 combines with J gene TRBJ2-7; a weak D match, TRBD1 (6 bases). The J call may be incorrect, as the DNA end agrees better with TRBJ2-1. The CDR3 has 11 amino acids. Germline V gene lookup returns CDR1 MDHEN and CDR2 SYDVKM. CDR3 nucleotide sequence: TGTGCCAGCAGGGACAGAAATGAGCAGTTCTTC. Encoded protein: CASRDRNEQFF.

This clonotype was seen only a few times. The V call is TRBV5-1, the J call TRBJ2-1; no firm D call. Germline V gives CDR1 SGHRS, CDR2 YFSETQ. V lost 5 bases, J lost 7 bases, and 10 bases lay in between. There are 12 residues in the CDR3. CDR3 amino acids: CASSYQRNEQFF. Written as DNA, the CDR3 is TGCGCCAGCAGTTACCAACGGAATGAGCAGTTCTTC.

This clonotype was seen a few times. The CDR3 loop is CASTEGSVQETQYF. For the CDR3, the DNA is TGTGCCAGCACCGAGGGCAGCGTACAAGAGACCCAGTACTTC. The chain employs TRBV7-9 and TRBJ2-5; D might be TRBD2 (5 bases). Between the trimmed V and J ends, which lost 7 bases and 2 bases, there was a span of 14 bases. The CDR3 extends over 14 amino acids. Looked up from germline, CDR1 is SEHNR and CDR2 is FQNEAQ (reference sequence).

This clonotype was seen more than once but under ten times. The chain recombines TRBV3-1 with TRBJ2-1; D may correspond to TRBD1 or TRBD2 (5 bases each). Germline V gene lookup returns CDR1 LGHDT and CDR2 YNNKEL (reference sequence). Trimming left V 4 bases short and J 3 bases short, with 19 bases between. The CDR3 runs 17 residues. CDR3 DNA sequence: TGTGCCAGCAGCCCCTTCAGGGTGGGAGCTGTCTACAATGAGCAGTTCTTC. It translates to CASSPFRVGAVYNEQFF.

This clonotype has only a few counts. The V gene is TRBV5-1, the J gene TRBJ2-5; the D call may be TRBD1 or TRBD2 (5 bases each). The end of the DNA fits TRBJ2-1 better, so the J call may be wrong. CDR1 and CDR2 (germline): SGHRS, YFSETQ. CDR3 length equals 15 residues. CDR3: CASSLGGEGGYEQFF. The DNA of the CDR3 is TGCGCCAGCAGCTTGGGGGGCGAGGGCGGATATGAGCAGTTCTTC.

The chain employs TRBV3-1 and TRBJ2-5, with TRBD2 matching over 13 bases. Near its end, the DNA agrees better with TRBJ2-7, so the J call may be wrong. In germline, CDR1 is LGHDT, CDR2 YNNKEL (reference sequence). The CDR3 contains 16 residues. The CDR3: CASSQGTSGRVHEQYF. DNA for the CDR3: TGTGCCAGCAGCCAAGGGACTAGCGGGAGAGTGCACGAGCAGTACTTC.

In this sample, this clonotype turned up a few times. The chain couples TRBV6-5 to TRBJ2-7; TRBD2 matches at 8 bases. The V gene's germline CDR1 is MNHEY and CDR2 SVGAGI. The CDR3 covers 13 residues. V was pared by 6 bases and J by 5 bases, with 6 bases of the junction left unmatched. CDR3 sequence: CASSRTSIHEQYF. DNA for the CDR3: TGTGCCAGCAGCCGGACTAGCATCCACGAGCAGTACTTC.

This clonotype occurred a few times. This chain connects TRBV20-1 to TRBJ2-7; TRBD1 matches 8 bases. The CDR3 extends over 13 amino acids. Germline V CDR1 and CDR2: DFQATT, SNEGSKA (reference sequence). The trim removed 5 bases at V and 5 bases at J, leaving 8 bases unmatched. The CDR3 here is CSAETGEWDEQYF. In nucleotides, the CDR3 is TGCAGTGCTGAGACAGGGGAGTGGGACGAGCAGTACTTC.

CDR3 DNA sequence: TGTGCCAGCAAAACAACCGGGACAGGGGGCTACGAGCAGTACTTC. Its protein is CASKTTGTGGYEQYF. The V call is TRBV6-1, the J call TRBJ2-7, with 11 positions matching TRBD1. The CDR3 is 15 amino acids. Germline trimming cut 7 bases from V and 3 bases from J; bases unmatched to any gene: 8. Germline CDR1 MNHNS, CDR2 SASEGT.

This clonotype came up a few times. The V call is TRBV7-9, the J call TRBJ1-1, with D perhaps TRBD1 (6 bases). This CDR3 comprises 11 residues. V was pared by 10 bases and J by 5 bases, with 11 bases between. Germline assignment: CDR1 SEHNR and CDR2 FQNEAQ (reference sequence). CDR3 loop: CATTGATEAFF. The CDR3 DNA is TGTGCCACGACAGGTGCAACTGAAGCTTTCTTT.

This rearrangement joins TRBV14 to TRBJ2-3, with a tentative D call TRBD1 (6 bases). CDR3 length: 16 amino acids. V gave up 0 bases and J gave up 2 bases, with 12 bases separating them. Germline lookup yields CDR1 SGHDN and CDR2 FVKESK. CDR3 nucleotides: TGTGCCAGCAGCCAAGACGTTAGGGGGTCCACAGATACGCAGTATTTT. The encoded protein is CASSQDVRGSTDTQYF.

The chain joins TRBV7-2 to TRBJ2-3, with TRBD2 identical over 13 bases. V shed 3 bases, J shed 9 bases, and the junction held 9 bases outside the gene matches. The CDR3 length is 16 residues. CDR1 and CDR2 (germline): SGHTA, FQGNSA. CDR3 sequence (DNA): TGTGCCAGCAGCTTCACCGGGACTAGCGGGACTACAACGCAGTATTTT. It yields the protein CASSFTGTSGTTTQYF.

This clonotype was counted at least ten times. This chain connects TRBV27 to TRBJ2-3; D is uncertain. Between the trimmed V and J ends, which lost 0 bases and 2 bases, there was a span of 9 bases. Per the germline V gene, CDR1 is MNHEY and CDR2 is SMNVEV (reference sequence). This CDR3 spans 15 amino acids. CDR3 nucleotide sequence: TGTGCCAGCAGTTTATCGAGGCGGAACACAGATACGCAGTATTTT. It encodes CASSLSRRNTDTQYF.

Turning to this clonotype: Relative to the germline gene, one junction end is altered; a read error may explain this. The chain is built from TRBV28 and TRBJ2-1; a weak D match, TRBD2 (7 bases). This CDR3 has 15 residues. Germline CDR1 and CDR2: MDHEN and SYDVKM. In DNA, the CDR3 is TGTCCCAGCAGTTTATCTTGGGGAGGGGGCAATGAGCAGTTCTTC. Translation gives CPSSLSWGGGNEQFF. The whole variable domain, filled in from reference TRBV28 and TRBJ2-1, reads DVKVTQSSRYLVKRTGEKVFLECVQDMDHENMFWYRQDPGLGLRLIYFSYDVKMKEKGDIPEGYSVSREKKERFSLILESASTNQTSMYLCPSSLSWGGGNEQFFGPGTRLTVL.

The gene calls are TRBV2 and TRBJ2-3, with 8 bases fitting TRBD2. Trimming took 6 bases from V and 7 from J; bases not matched to a gene: 6. Per germline, CDR1 SNHLY and CDR2 FYNNEI. The CDR3 totals 13 residues. CDR3 amino acids: CASRLAEQHTQYF. DNA of the CDR3: TGTGCCAGCAGACTAGCGGAACAACATACGCAGTATTTT.